This T cell receptor (beta chain) stems from a study of blood T cell repertoires in COVID-19. The germline V gene encodes CDR1 SGHRS and CDR2 YFSETQ. The CDR3 covers 14 residues. Trimming at V came to 0 bases and at J to 8 bases, leaving 6 bases not matched to a gene. Repertoires were generated with immunoSEQ multiplex PCR, while TCRdb's copy carries only in-frame clones and drops some. The data show about 140,000 clones, over 70% seen once. The chain combines TRBV5-1 with TRBJ1-2, with 8 bases matching TRBD1. Sample: peripheral blood. This sequence originates from a man between 70 and 80 years old who had recovered from COVID-19. The CDR3 DNA sequence: TGCGCCAGCAGCTTGGGCGACAGGGGATGGGGCTACACCTTC. Translating gives CASSLGDRGWGYTF.